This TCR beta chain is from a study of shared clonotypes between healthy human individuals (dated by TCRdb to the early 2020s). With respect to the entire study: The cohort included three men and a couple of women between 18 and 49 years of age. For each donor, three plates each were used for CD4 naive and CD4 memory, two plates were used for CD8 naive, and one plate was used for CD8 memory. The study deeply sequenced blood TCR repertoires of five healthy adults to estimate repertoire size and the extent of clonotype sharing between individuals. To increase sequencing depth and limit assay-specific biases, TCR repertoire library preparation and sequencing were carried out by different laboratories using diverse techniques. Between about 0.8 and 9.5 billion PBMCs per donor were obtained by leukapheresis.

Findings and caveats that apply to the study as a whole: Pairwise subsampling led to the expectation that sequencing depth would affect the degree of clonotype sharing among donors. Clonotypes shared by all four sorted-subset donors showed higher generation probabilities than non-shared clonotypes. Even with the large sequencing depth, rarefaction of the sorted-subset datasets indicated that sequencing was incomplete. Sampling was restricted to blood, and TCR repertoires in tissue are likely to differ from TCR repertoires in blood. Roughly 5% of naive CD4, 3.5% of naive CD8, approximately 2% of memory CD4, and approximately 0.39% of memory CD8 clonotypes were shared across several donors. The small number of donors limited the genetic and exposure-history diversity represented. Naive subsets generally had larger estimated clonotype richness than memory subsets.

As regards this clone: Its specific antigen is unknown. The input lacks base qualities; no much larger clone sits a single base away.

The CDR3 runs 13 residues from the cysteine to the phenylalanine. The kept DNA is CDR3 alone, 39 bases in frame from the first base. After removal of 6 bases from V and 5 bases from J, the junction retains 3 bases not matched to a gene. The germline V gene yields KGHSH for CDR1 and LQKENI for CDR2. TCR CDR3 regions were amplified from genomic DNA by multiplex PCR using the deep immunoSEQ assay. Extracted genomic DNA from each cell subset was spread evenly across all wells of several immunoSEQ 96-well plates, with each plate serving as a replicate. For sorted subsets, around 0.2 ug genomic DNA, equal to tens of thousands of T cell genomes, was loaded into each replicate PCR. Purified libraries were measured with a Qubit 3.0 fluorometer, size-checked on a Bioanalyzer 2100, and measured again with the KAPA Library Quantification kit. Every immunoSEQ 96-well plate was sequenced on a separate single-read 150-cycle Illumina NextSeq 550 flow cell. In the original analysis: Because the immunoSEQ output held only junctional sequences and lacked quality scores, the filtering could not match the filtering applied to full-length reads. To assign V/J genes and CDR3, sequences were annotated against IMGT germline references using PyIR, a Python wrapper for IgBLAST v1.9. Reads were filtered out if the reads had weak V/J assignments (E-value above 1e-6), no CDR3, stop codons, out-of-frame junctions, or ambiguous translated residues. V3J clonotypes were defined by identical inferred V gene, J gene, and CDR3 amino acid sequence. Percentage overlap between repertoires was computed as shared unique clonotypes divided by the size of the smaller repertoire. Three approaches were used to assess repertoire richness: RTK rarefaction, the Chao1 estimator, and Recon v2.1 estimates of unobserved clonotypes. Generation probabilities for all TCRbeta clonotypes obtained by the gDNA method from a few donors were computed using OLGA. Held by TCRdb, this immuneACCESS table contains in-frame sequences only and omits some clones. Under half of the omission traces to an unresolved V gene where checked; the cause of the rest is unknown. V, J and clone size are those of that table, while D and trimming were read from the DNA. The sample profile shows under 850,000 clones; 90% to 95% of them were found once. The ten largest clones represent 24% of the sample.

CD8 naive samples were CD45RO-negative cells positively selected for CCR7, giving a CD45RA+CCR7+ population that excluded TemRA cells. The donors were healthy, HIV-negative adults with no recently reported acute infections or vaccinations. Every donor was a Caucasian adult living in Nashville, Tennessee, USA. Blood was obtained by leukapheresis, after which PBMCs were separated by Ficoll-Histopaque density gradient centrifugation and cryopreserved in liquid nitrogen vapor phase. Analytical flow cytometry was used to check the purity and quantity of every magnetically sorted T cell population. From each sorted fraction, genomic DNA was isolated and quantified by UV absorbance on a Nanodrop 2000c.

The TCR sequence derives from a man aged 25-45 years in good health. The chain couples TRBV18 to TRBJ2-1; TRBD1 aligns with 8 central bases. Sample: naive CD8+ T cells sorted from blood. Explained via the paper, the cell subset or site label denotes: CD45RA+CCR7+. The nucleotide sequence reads TGTGCCAGCTCCCTGGACAGGGACAATGAGCAGTTCTTC. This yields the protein CASSLDRDNEQFF.